This is a list of T cell receptor beta chains from one sample in a study of T cells in Graves' hyperthyroidism and ophthalmopathy. TCRdb reanalysed the multiplex PCR reads using MiXCR and keeps one entry per CDR3 protein. The sample holds 300,000 to 400,000 distinct CDR3 sequences, over 20% seen once. The sequenced material came from blood. The receptors here all came from a woman aged 45-65 years with Graves' hyperthyroidism. Each CDR3 is given with its conserved first and last residue. The D gene is left open where the match is weak. Size is omitted from some rows. Given values are once, few, many or a class for expanded clones.

many	TRBD2	TRBV11-2	TRBJ2-7	TGTGCCAGCAGCACAACTAGCGGGGGGGCCGTCGAGCAGTACTTC	CASSTTSGGAVEQYF
many	-	TRBV18	TRBJ2-3	TGTGCCAGCTCACCACTGACACCAGGGGATACGCAGTATTTT	CASSPLTPGDTQYF
many	-	TRBV28	TRBJ1-1	TGTGCCAGCAGTATATCGGGACCTTCGAACACTGAAGCTTTCTTT	CASSISGPSNTEAFF
-	-	TRBV7-9	TRBJ2-7	TGTGCCAGCAGCGCCCCCGACCGGAGCTCTTACGAGCGGTACTTC	CASSAPDRSSYERYF
many	-	TRBV11-1	TRBJ1-1	TGTGCCAGCAGCTTAGGTTCGGGCAGAGCCAATCCCATGAACACTGAAGCTTTCTTT	CASSLGSGRANPMNTEAFF
-	TRBD2	TRBV9	TRBJ2-1	TGTGCCAGCAGCTCCACCGGACTAGCGGGAACCTACGAGCAGTTCTTC	CASSSTGLAGTYEQFF
many	TRBD2	TRBV7-8	TRBJ2-3	TGTGCCAGCAGCTTAAGATCCGGACTAGCCGGAGAAGTAGATACGCAGTATTTT	CASSLRSGLAGEVDTQYF
many	-	TRBV12-3/TRBV12-4	TRBJ2-5	TGTGCCAGCAGTTTCGACAGCCTTGGGGAGACCCAGTACTTC	CASSFDSLGETQYF
many	-	TRBV6-1	TRBJ2-1	TGTGCCAGCAGTCGGGGGCGAGAGCAGTTCTTC	CASSRGREQFF
many	-	TRBV2	TRBJ1-1	TGTGCCAGCAGTGATAGGGTTTCGGCTGAAGCTTTCTTT	CASSDRVSAEAFF
many	TRBD1	TRBV5-1	TRBJ1-3	TGTGCCAGCAGTGGACAGGGCTCTGGAAACACCATATATTTT	CASSGQGSGNTIYF
-	TRBD1	TRBV18	TRBJ1-4	TGTGCCAGCTCACCACCCAAATGGACAGGGAAAGATGAAAAACTGTTTTTT	CASSPPKWTGKDEKLFF
many	TRBD2	TRBV12-3/TRBV12-4	TRBJ2-1	TGTGCCAGCAGTTCGGGACTAGCGGGAGTTGAGCAGTTCTTC	CASSSGLAGVEQFF
many	-	TRBV30	TRBJ2-1	TGTGCCTGGAGTAGGGCGCCCCCAAGCTCCTACAATGAGCAGTTCTTC	CAWSRAPPSSYNEQFF
-	-	TRBV19	TRBJ1-5	TGTGCCAGTAGTATCACGAGTAAAGGAAAGCCCCAGCATTTT	CASSITSKGKPQHF
-	TRBD2	TRBV7-9	TRBJ2-7	TGTGCCAGCAGTCGACCGACTAGCGGGGATCCCAACGAGCAGTACTTC	CASSRPTSGDPNEQYF
many	-	TRBV7-8	TRBJ2-5	TGTGCCAGCAGCTCTCGGCGGGACTTTTCTGTTGGGACCCAGTACTTC	CASSSRRDFSVGTQYF
-	TRBD1	TRBV12-3/TRBV12-4	TRBJ1-1	TGTGCCAGCAGTTTTGCCGGGACAGGGGGCGCGTTCTCCGAAGCTTTCTTT	CASSFAGTGGAFSEAFF
few	TRBD1	TRBV25-1	TRBJ2-3	TGTGCCAGCAGTCAAGGCGACAGGGAATCAGATACGCAGTATTTT	CASSQGDRESDTQYF
-	-	TRBV7-2	TRBJ2-3	TGTGCCAGCAGCTTAATGGGGCGGACAGATACGCAGTATTTT	CASSLMGRTDTQYF
many	-	TRBV12-3/TRBV12-4	TRBJ2-6	TGTGCCAGCAGTTTATTTGGGGCCAACGTCCTGACTTTC	CASSLFGANVLTF
many	TRBD2	TRBV3-1	TRBJ2-1	TGTGCCAGCAGCCGTCGACTAGCGGGGTTACTCTACAATGAGCAGTTCTTC	CASSRRLAGLLYNEQFF
-	-	TRBV24-1	TRBJ2-2	TGTGCCACCAGTGCGTACACGAACACCGGGGAGCTGTTTTTT	CATSAYTNTGELFF
many	-	TRBV29-1	TRBJ2-1	TGCAGCGTTGCTCTCAGCGAGCAGTTCTTC	CSVALSEQFF
many	-	TRBV20-1	TRBJ2-1	TGCAGTGCCATAGTGGTGGGAGGGGGGTATGAGCAGTTCTTC	CSAIVVGGGYEQFF
few	TRBD1	TRBV6-1	TRBJ1-4	TGTGCCAGCGGGACAGCAACTAATGAAAAACTGTTTTTT	CASGTATNEKLFF
many	-	TRBV7-3	TRBJ2-5	TGTGCCAGCAGCTTAACCGGGACTCGGGAGACCCAGTACTTC	CASSLTGTRETQYF
many	-	TRBV28	TRBJ2-7	TGTGCCAGCACCCTCGGGGCAGGGAGCTCCTACGAGCAGTACTTC	CASTLGAGSSYEQYF
many	TRBD2	TRBV20-1	TRBJ2-1	TGCAGTGCTCGTCCTCGGACTAGCGGGAGAGAATCCTACAATGAGCAGTTCTTC	CSARPRTSGRESYNEQFF
few	-	TRBV28	TRBJ2-3	TGTGCCAGCAGTTCCTCCCAGGGCGGGCCAGATACGCAGTATTTT	CASSSSQGGPDTQYF
many	TRBD1	TRBV28	TRBJ2-7	TGTGCCAGCAGTTTGGGCCTATCGGAGTGGCTGACAGGGTCTTACTACGAGCAGTACTTC	CASSLGLSEWLTGSYYEQYF